Each of the 12 T cell receptor beta chains below was sequenced from the same sample in a study of cytomegalovirus exposure and HLA in healthy donors. Use of 60 Vbeta and 13 Jbeta primers characterized the PCR. Here immunoSEQ multiplex PCR was the method, and the copy in TCRdb shows in-frame clones only, minus some. The data show about 150,000 clones, around 80% seen once. The sample was PBMCs. The source of these receptors is a young man in good health and CMV-seropositive.

This clone showed up just once. The chain uses TRBV2 and TRBJ1-4; D not certain. The V and J ends lost 4 bases and 0 bases respectively, with 9 bases between them. Germline-derived CDR1 and CDR2 are SNHLY and FYNNEI. The length of the CDR3 is 15 residues. The CDR3 protein is CASSGHQATNEKLFF. The CDR3 DNA reads TGTGCCAGCAGTGGGCACCAGGCAACTAATGAAAAACTGTTTTTT.

The chain links TRBV4-1 to TRBJ2-5, with 8 nucleotides matching TRBD1. The V segment lost 5 bases and the J segment 1 base; nucleotides outside the gene matches: 3. CDR3 length equals 14 residues. Germline CDR1 is MGHRA and CDR2 is YSYEKL. The CDR3 DNA reads as TGCGCCAGCAGCACCGGGACAGGCCAAGAGACCCAGTACTTC. Its translation: CASSTGTGQETQYF.

The V gene is TRBV4-1, the J gene TRBJ2-7; the D is unclear. The ends were cut back, 0 bases at V and 2 bases at J, with 14 bases in the middle. Germline CDR1 reads MGHRA; CDR2 reads YSYEKL. The CDR3 contains 16 residues. DNA of the CDR3: TGCGCCAGCAGCCAAGATAGCTCGGGTTACGCCTACGAGCAGTACTTC. This gives the protein CASSQDSSGYAYEQYF.

This chain links TRBV28 with TRBJ1-2, with 7 bases that match TRBD1. Germline assignment: CDR1 MDHEN and CDR2 SYDVKM. There are 13 residues in the CDR3. The J segment lost 7 bases and the V segment lost 10 bases, leaving 12 bases of the junction unmatched. CDR3 nucleotide sequence: TGTGCCACGCCATCGTTGACAGGGTTTGGCTACACCTTC. The encoded protein is CATPSLTGFGYTF.

The chain uses TRBV15 and TRBJ1-2, with D unclear. V was pared by 0 bases and J by 6 bases, with 11 bases between. The CDR3 runs 14 residues. In germline, CDR1 is LNHNV, CDR2 YYDKDF (reference sequence). In DNA form, the CDR3 reads TGTGCCACCAGCAGAGACCGGAACGCGGATGGCTACACCTTC. Residues: CATSRDRNADGYTF.

The chain employs TRBV7-2 and TRBJ1-1; D gene uncertain. Per germline, CDR1 SGHTA and CDR2 FQGNSA. CDR3 size: 16 residues. V lost 1 base to trimming and J lost 0 bases, with 12 bases between them. CDR3 nucleotide sequence: TGTGCCAGCAGCTTAGGGATGCTAGTAATGAACACTGAAGCTTTCTTT. Translation: CASSLGMLVMNTEAFF.

This chain joins TRBV2 and TRBJ2-5; TRBD2 is a possible D gene (6 bases). Deletions cut 6 bases from V and 4 bases from J, with 18 bases between. Germline CDR1 SNHLY, CDR2 FYNNEI. CDR3 length: 15 residues. Here the CDR3 DNA reads TGTGCCAGCAGCCTACAGACTCGGGGGTTAGAGACCCAGTACTTC. It yields the protein CASSLQTRGLETQYF. Complete variable domain (other parts from reference TRBV2 and TRBJ2-5): EPEVTQTPSHQVTQMGQEVILRCVPISNHLYFYWYRQILGQKVEFLVSFYNNEISEKSEIFDDQFSVERPDGSNFTLKIRSTKLEDSAMYFCASSLQTRGLETQYFGPGTRLLVL.

This clone was seen a handful of times. This chain joins TRBV18 and TRBJ2-5; possibly TRBD2 for D (6 bases). The CDR3 extends over 14 amino acids. Trimming stripped 3 bases from V and 5 bases from J, with 13 bases between. CDR1 is KGHSH and CDR2 is LQKENI in the germline V gene. CDR3 in amino acids: CASSPQRLAETQYF. The CDR3 region has the DNA TGTGCCAGCTCACCCCAGCGGCTAGCGGAGACCCAGTACTTC.

This clone showed up just once. The genes are TRBV5-1 and TRBJ1-4; no firm D call. The CDR3 totals 15 residues. Germline loops: CDR1 SGHRS, CDR2 YFSETQ. V dropped 3 bases and J dropped 6 bases, with 15 bases sitting between them. The CDR3 DNA follows: TGCGCCAGCAGCTCCTTTATAGGGAGTGATGAAAAACTGTTTTTT. It yields the protein CASSSFIGSDEKLFF.

A note on this clone: The junction departs from germline at one end; a sequencing error may be responsible. This chain links TRBV28 with TRBJ2-7, with 7 bases identical to TRBD2. Germline V gene lookup returns CDR1 MDHEN and CDR2 SYDVKM. This CDR3 contains 16 residues. CDR3 loop: CASSLYGLDLSDEQYF. The CDR3 bases are TGTGCCAGCAGTTTGTACGGACTAGATCTCTCCGACGAGCAGTACTTC.

V usage is TRBV2 and J usage is TRBJ2-3, with D possibly being TRBD2 (6 bases). Trimming took 2 bases from V and 2 from J, leaving 11 bases between them. This CDR3 has 15 amino acids. Germline lookup yields CDR1 SNHLY and CDR2 FYNNEI. Here the CDR3 reads CASSELRGTTDTQYF. CDR3 DNA sequence: TGTGCCAGCAGTGAACTGCGGGGAACCACAGATACGCAGTATTTT.

The chain employs TRBV2 and TRBJ2-1, with 15 bases aligning to TRBD2. Per the germline V gene, CDR1 is SNHLY and CDR2 is FYNNEI. There are 16 residues in the CDR3. With 10 bases clipped from V and 1 base from J, the junction kept 5 bases outside the gene matches. The CDR3 nucleotides read TGTGCCAAGGGACTAGCGGGAGGCTCTTCCTACAATGAGCAGTTCTTC. Translated, it gives CAKGLAGGSSYNEQFF.